The entry below gives a single T cell receptor (beta chain) sequence along with its context. Its antigen is still unknown. These data belong to a study of PD-L1 blockade in urothelial cancer. Study in general: Patients took up atezolizumab in the mid-2010s at 1,200 mg intravenously every 3 weeks. Timepoints chosen for blood analysis were 3 weeks (second dose) and 6 weeks after treatment start.

Time point defined: peripheral blood 6 weeks after treatment start. For each patient, 1 to 8 samples were obtained, pretreatment and on-treatment. TCRdb keeps only in-frame clones here, not all; method: immunoSEQ multiplex PCR. Of about 30,000 clones in the sample, 80% to 90% were seen once. Study outcomes and limitations: At 3 weeks on treatment, tumor-associated clones expanded more with durable benefit.

V was shortened by 4 bases and J by 4 bases, with 13 bases between the two germline ends. The germline CDR1 and CDR2 sequences are MNHEY and SMNVEV (reference sequence). This CDR3 has 15 residues. This clonotype originated in a man at least 80 years old with urothelial cancer. The rearrangement links TRBV27 to TRBJ2-2; D uncertain. Here the sequenced sample was PBMCs, taken around atezolizumab (anti-PD-L1) treatment. CDR3 DNA sequence: TGTGCCAGCAGTTGGCACAGAGATGGCACCGGGGAGCTGTTTTTT. It translates to CASSWHRDGTGELFF.